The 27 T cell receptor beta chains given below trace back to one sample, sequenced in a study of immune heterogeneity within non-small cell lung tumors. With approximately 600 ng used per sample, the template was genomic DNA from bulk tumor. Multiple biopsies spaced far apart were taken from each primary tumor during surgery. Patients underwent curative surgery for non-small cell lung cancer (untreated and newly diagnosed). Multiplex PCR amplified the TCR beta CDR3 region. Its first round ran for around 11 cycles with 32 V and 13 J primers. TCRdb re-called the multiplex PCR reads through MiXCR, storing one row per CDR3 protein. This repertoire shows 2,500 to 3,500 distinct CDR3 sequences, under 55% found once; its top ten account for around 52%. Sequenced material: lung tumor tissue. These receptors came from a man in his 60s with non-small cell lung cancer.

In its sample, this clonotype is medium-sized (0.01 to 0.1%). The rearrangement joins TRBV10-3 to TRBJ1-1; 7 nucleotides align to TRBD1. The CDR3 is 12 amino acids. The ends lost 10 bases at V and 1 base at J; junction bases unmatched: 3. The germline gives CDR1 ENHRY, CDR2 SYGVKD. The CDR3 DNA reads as TGTGCCACAGGGGACAGGAACACTGAAGCTTTCTTT. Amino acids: CATGDRNTEAFF.

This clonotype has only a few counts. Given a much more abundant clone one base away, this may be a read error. CDR3 in DNA: TGTGTCAGCAGCGTGGGGACAGGGACCAATCAGCCCCAGCATTTT. Translation gives CVSSVGTGTNQPQHF. V usage is TRBV9 and J usage is TRBJ1-5, with 9 bases aligning to TRBD1. Germline V lookup: CDR1 SGDLS, CDR2 YYNGEE. This CDR3 has 15 residues.

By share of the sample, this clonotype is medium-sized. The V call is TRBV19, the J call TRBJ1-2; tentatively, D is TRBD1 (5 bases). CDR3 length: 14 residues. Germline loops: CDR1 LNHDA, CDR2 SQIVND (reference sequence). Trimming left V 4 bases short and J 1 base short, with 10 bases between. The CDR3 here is CASSNPRDNYGYTF. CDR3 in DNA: TGTGCCAGTAGTAATCCCAGGGATAACTATGGCTACACCTTC.

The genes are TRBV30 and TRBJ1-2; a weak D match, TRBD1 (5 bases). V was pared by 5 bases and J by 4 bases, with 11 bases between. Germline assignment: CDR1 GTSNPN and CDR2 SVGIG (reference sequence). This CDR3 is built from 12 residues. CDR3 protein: CAWEGFLYGYTF. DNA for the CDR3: TGTGCCTGGGAGGGGTTTCTCTATGGCTACACCTTC.

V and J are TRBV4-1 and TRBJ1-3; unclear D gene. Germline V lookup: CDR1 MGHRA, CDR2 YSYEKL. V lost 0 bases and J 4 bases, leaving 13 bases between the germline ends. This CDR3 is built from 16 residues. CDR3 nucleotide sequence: TGCGCCAGCAGCCAAGATTCCGGGGAAACAGGAAACACCATATATTTT. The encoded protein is CASSQDSGETGNTIYF.

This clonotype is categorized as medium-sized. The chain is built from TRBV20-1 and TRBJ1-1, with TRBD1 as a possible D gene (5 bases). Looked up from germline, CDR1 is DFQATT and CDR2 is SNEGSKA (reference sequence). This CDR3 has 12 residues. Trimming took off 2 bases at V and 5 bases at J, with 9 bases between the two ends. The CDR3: CSARRGGTEAFF. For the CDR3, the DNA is TGCAGTGCTAGAAGGGGTGGGACTGAAGCTTTCTTT.

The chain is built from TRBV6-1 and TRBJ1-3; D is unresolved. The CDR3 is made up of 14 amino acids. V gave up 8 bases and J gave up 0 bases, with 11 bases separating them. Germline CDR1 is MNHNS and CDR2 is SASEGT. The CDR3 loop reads CASARQTSGNTIYF. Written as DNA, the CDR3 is TGTGCCAGCGCCAGACAAACCTCTGGAAACACCATATATTTT.

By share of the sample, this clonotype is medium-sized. CDR3: CATVDRVATGELFF. CDR3 DNA: TGTGCCACCGTGGACAGGGTGGCCACCGGGGAGCTGTTTTTT. V usage is TRBV19 and J usage is TRBJ2-2; 8 bases line up with TRBD1. CDR3 size: 14 residues. Germline CDR1 LNHDA, CDR2 SQIVND (reference sequence). V trimming: 10 bases; J trimming: 4 bases; junction bases outside the gene matches: 8. Full variable domain (outside the CDR3, taken from reference TRBV19 and TRBJ2-2): DGGITQSPKYLFRKEGQNVTLSCEQNLNHDAMYWYRQDPGQGLRLIYYSQIVNDFQKGDIAEGYSVSREKKESFPLTVTSAQKNPTAFYLCATVDRVATGELFFGEGSRLTVL.

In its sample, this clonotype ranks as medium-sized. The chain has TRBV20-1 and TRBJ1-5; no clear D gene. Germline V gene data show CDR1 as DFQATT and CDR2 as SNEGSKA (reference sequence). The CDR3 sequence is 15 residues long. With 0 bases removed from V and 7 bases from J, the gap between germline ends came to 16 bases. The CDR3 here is CSARDTRLLGQPQHF. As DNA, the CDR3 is TGCAGTGCTAGAGATACCAGGTTGCTTGGGCAGCCCCAGCATTTT.

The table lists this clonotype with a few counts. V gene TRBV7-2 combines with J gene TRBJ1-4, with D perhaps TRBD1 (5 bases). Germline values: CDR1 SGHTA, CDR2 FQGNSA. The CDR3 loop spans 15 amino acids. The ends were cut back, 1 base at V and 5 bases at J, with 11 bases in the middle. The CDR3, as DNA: TGTGCCAGCAGCTTAGGAGTGACAGCAAATGAAAAACTGTTTTTT. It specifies CASSLGVTANEKLFF.

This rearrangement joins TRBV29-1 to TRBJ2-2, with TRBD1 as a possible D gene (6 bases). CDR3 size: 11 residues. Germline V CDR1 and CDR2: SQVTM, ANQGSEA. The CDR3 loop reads CAGTNTGELFF. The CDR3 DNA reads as TGCGCCGGGACAAACACCGGGGAGCTGTTTTTT.

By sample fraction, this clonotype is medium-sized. CDR3 protein: CAISSSAGSYGYTF. The CDR3 DNA is TGTGCCATCAGCTCATCGGCCGGTAGCTATGGCTACACCTTC. The V and J genes are TRBV10-3 and TRBJ1-2; D remains ambiguous. V lost 6 bases to trimming and J lost 4 bases, with 15 bases between them. Germline CDR1 and CDR2: ENHRY and SYGVKD. The CDR3 spans 14 residues.

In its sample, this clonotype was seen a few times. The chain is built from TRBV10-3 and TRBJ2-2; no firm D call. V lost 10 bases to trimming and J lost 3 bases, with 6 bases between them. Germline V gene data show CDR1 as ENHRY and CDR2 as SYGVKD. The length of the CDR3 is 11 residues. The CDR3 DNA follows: TGTGCCACTAAAGACACCGGGGAGCTGTTTTTT. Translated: CATKDTGELFF.

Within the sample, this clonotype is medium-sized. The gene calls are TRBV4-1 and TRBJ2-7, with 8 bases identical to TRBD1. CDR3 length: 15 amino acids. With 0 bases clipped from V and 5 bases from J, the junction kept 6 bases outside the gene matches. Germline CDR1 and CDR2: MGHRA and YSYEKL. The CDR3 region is CASSQDFHRGDEQYV. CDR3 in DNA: TGCGCCAGCAGCCAAGATTTCCACAGGGGGGACGAGCAGTACGTC.

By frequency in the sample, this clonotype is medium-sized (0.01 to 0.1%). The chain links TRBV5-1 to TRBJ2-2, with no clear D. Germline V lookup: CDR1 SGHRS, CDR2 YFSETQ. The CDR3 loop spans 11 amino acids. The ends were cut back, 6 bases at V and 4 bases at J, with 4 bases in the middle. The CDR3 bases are TGCGCCAGCAAGGGCACCGGGGAGCTGTTTTTT. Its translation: CASKGTGELFF.

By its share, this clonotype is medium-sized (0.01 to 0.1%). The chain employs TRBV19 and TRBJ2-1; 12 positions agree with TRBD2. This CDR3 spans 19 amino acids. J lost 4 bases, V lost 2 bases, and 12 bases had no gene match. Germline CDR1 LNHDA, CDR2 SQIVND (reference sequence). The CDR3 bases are TGTGCCAGTAGTATAAACCCCCGACTAGCGGGAGCCCTTTACAATGAGCAGTTCTTC. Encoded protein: CASSINPRLAGALYNEQFF.

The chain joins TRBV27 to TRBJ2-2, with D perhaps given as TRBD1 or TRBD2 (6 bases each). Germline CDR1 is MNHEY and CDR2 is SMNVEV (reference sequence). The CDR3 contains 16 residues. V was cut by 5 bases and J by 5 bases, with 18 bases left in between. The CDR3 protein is CASSPTGNGGTGELFF. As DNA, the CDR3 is TGTGCCAGCAGTCCCACAGGGAATGGAGGGACCGGGGAGCTGTTTTTT.

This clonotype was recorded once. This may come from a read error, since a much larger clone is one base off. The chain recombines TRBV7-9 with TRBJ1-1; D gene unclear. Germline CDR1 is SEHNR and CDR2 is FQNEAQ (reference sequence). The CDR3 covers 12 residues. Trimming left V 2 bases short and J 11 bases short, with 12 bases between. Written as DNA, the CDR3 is TGTGCCAGCAGCTTACAGTGGGCTGGGGCTTTCTTT. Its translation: CASSLQWAGAFF.

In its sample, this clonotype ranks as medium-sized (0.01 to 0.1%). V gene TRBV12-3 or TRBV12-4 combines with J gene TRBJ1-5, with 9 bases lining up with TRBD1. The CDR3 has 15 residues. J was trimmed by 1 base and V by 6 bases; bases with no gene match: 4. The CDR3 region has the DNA TGTGCCAGCAGAAGGACAGGGGCGAGCAATCAGCCCCAGCATTTT. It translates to CASRRTGASNQPQHF.

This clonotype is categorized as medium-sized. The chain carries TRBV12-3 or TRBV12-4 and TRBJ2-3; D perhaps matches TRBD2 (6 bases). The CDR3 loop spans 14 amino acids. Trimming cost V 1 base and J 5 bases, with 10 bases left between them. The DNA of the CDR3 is TGTGCCAGCAGTTTAGGACTAGGAGAAGATACGCAGTATTTT. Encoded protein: CASSLGLGEDTQYF.

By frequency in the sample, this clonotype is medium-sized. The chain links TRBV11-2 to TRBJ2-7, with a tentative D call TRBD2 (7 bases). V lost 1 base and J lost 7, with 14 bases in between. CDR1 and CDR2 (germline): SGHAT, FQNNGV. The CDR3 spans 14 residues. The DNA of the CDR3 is TGTGCCAGCAGCTTAGTTGGGGGGCGGGGGGAGCAGTACTTC. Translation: CASSLVGGRGEQYF.

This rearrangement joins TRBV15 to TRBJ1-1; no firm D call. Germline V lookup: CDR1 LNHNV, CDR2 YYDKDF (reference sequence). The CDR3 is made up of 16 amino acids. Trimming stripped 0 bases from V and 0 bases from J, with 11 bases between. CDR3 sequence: CATSRESDGMNTEAFF. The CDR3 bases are TGTGCCACCAGCAGAGAAAGCGACGGAATGAACACTGAAGCTTTCTTT.

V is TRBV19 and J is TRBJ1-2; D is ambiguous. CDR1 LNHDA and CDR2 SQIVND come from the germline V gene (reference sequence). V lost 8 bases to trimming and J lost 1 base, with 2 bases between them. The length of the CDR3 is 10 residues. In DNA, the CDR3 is TGTGCCAGTTATAACTATGGCTACACCTTC. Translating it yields CASYNYGYTF. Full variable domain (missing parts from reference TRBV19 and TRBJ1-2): DGGITQSPKYLFRKEGQNVTLSCEQNLNHDAMYWYRQDPGQGLRLIYYSQIVNDFQKGDIAEGYSVSREKKESFPLTVTSAQKNPTAFYLCASYNYGYTFGSGTRLTVV.

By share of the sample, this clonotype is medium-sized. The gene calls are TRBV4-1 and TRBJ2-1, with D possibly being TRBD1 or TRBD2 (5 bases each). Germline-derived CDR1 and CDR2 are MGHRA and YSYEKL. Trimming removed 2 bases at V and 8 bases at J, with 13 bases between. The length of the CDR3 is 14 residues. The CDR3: CASSQFGTGDEQFF. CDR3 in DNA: TGCGCCAGCAGCCAATTCGGGACCGGGGATGAGCAGTTCTTC.

The CDR3 sequence: CASSLEVVNTEAFF. The CDR3 DNA reads TGTGCCAGCAGCTTAGAGGTAGTGAACACTGAAGCTTTCTTT. V and J are TRBV7-8 and TRBJ1-1; D not resolved. The germline V gene has CDR1 SGHVS and CDR2 FQNEAQ. V shed 1 base and J shed 0 bases, with 6 bases lying between them. This CDR3 is built from 14 residues.

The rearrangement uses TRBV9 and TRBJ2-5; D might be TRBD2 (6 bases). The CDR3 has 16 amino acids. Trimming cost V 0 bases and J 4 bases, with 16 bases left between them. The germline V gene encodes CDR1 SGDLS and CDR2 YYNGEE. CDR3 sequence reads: CASSVDPYGGAETQYF. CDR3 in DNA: TGTGCCAGCAGCGTAGACCCTTACGGGGGAGCAGAGACCCAGTACTTC. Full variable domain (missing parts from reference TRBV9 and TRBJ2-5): DSGVTQTPKHLITATGQRVTLRCSPRSGDLSVYWYQQSLDQGLQFLIQYYNGEERAKGNILERFSAQQFPDLHSELNLSSLELGDSALYFCASSVDPYGGAETQYFGPGTRLLVL.

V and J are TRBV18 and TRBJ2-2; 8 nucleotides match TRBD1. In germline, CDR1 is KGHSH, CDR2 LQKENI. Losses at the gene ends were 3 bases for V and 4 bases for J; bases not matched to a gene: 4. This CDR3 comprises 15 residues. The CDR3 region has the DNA TGTGCCAGCTCACCTAGGACAGGGCCCACCGGGGAGCTGTTTTTT. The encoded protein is CASSPRTGPTGELFF.